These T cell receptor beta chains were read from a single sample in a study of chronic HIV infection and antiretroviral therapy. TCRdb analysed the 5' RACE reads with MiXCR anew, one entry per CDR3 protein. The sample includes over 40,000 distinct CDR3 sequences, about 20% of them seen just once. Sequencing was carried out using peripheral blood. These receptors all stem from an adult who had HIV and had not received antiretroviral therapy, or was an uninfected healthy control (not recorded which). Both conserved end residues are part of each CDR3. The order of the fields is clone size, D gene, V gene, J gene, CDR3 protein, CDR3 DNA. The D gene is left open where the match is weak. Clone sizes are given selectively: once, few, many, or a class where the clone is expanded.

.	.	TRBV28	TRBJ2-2	CASSFDMGTGELFF	TGTGCCAGCAGTTTTGATATGGGCACCGGGGAGCTGTTTTTT
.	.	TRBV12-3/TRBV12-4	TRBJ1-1	CASSFSQNTEAFF	TGTGCCAGCAGTTTCTCACAGAACACTGAAGCTTTCTTT
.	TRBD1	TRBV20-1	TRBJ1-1	CSARDRTWEREAFF	TGCAGTGCTAGGGACAGGACTTGGGAGAGGGAAGCTTTCTTT
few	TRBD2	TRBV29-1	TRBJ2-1	CTGGEQFF	TGCACCGGGGGGGAGCAGTTCTTC
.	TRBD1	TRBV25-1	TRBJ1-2	CASSEGQPPYGYTF	TGTGCCAGCAGTGAGGGACAGCCCCCCTATGGCTACACCTTC
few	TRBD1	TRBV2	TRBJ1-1	CASSGTGGIAEAFF	TGTGCCAGCAGTGGAACAGGGGGCATCGCTGAAGCTTTCTTT
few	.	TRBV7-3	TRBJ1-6	CASSGAREGSPLHF	TGTGCCAGCAGCGGGGCAAGGGAGGGCTCACCCCTCCACTTT
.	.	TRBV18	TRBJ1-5	CASSPGRTTRSQPQHF	TGTGCCAGCTCACCAGGGCGGACCACAAGATCCCAGCCCCAGCATTTT
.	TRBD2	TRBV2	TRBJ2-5	CASRLAGVMETQYF	TGTGCCAGCCGACTAGCGGGAGTTATGGAGACCCAGTACTTC
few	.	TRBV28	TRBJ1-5	CASSFAQFNQPQHF	TGTGCCAGCAGTTTTGCGCAGTTCAATCAGCCCCAGCATTTT
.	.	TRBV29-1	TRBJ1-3	CSVRKTGSGNTIYF	TGCAGCGTTCGAAAGACCGGGTCTGGAAACACCATATATTTT
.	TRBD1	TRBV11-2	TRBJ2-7	CASSLVRGQGNEQYF	TGTGCCAGCAGCTTAGTCCGGGGACAGGGTAACGAGCAGTACTTC
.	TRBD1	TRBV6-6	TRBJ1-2	CASNDMGQTTNYGYTF	TGTGCCAGCAACGACATGGGACAGACGACTAACTATGGCTACACCTTC
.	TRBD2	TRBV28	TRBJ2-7	CASSFLLAGGSYEQYF	TGTGCCAGCAGTTTTCTTCTAGCGGGAGGGTCCTACGAGCAGTACTTC
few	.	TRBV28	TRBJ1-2	CASSLVDSYGYTF	TGTGCCAGCAGTTTAGTGGATTCCTATGGCTACACCTTC
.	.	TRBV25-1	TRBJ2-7	CASSRTGHEQYF	TGTGCCAGCTCCCGGACTGGGCACGAGCAGTACTTC
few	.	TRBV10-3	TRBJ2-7	CAISQGGNEQYF	TGTGCCATCAGTCAGGGGGGTAACGAGCAGTACTTC
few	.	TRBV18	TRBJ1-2	CASSPGPAGGYTF	TGTGCCAGCTCACCAGGTCCGGCCGGGGGCTACACCTTC
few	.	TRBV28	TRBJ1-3	CASSLWSGEHGNTIYF	TGTGCCAGCAGTTTATGGTCGGGGGAACATGGAAACACCATATATTTT
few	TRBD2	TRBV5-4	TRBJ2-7	CASSPRTSNSYEQYF	TGTGCCAGCAGCCCCCGGACTAGCAACTCGTACGAGCAGTACTTC
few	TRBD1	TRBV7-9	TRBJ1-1	CASSPVRGQGAWNTEAFF	TGTGCCAGCAGCCCTGTGAGGGGACAGGGGGCCTGGAACACTGAAGCTTTCTTT
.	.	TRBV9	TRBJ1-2	CASSVDRNGYTF	TGTGCCAGCAGCGTCGACAGGAATGGCTACACCTTC
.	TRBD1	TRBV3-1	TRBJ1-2	CASSQRQGGDYGYTF	TGTGCCAGCAGCCAACGACAGGGGGGCGACTATGGCTACACCTTC
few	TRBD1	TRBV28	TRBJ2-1	CASRNTDRGQFF	TGTGCCAGCAGGAACACGGACAGGGGTCAATTCTTC
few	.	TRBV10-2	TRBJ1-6	CASSGGYSPLHF	TGCGCCAGCAGTGGAGGCTATTCACCCCTCCACTTT
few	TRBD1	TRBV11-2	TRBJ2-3	CASRSKQGANTDTQYF	TGTGCCAGCAGGTCCAAACAGGGGGCCAACACAGATACGCAGTATTTT
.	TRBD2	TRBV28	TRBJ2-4	CASSSAGAAKNIQYF	TGTGCCAGCAGTTCAGCGGGGGCAGCCAAAAACATTCAGTACTTC
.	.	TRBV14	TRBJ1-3	CASSQWGEGNTIYF	TGTGCCAGCAGCCAATGGGGGGAAGGAAACACCATATATTTT
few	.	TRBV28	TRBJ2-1	CASGLPTGTNNEQFF	TGTGCCAGCGGCCTACCGACAGGAACCAACAATGAGCAGTTCTTC
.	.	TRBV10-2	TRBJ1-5	CATLPGIGQPQHF	TGCGCCACCCTCCCGGGGATAGGTCAGCCCCAGCATTTT
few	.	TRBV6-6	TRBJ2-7	CASSPNLQGSSYEQYF	TGTGCCAGCAGTCCAAATTTACAGGGCAGCTCCTACGAGCAGTACTTC
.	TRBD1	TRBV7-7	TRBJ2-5	CASSTGGETQYF	TGTGCTAGCTCGACAGGGGGCGAGACCCAGTACTTC
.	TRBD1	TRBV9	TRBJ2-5	CASSVATTGGAKTQYF	TGTGCCAGCAGCGTAGCTACAACAGGGGGCGCGAAGACCCAGTACTTC
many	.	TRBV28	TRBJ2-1	CASSPRGWGRYNEQFF	TGTGCCAGCAGTCCAAGGGGCTGGGGGCGATACAATGAGCAGTTCTTC
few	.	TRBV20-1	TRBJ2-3	CSALKDTQYF	TGCAGTGCTCTTAAAGATACGCAGTATTTT
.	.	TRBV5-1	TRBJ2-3	CASSPRQIVTDTQYF	TGCGCCAGCAGCCCCCGACAGATAGTCACAGATACGCAGTATTTT
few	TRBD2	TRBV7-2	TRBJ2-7	CASSSLRLAGGGYEQYF	TGTGCCAGCAGCTCACTCAGACTAGCGGGAGGAGGTTACGAGCAGTACTTC
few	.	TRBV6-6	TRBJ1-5	CASSYVARGYQPQHF	TGTGCCAGCAGTTACGTCGCGAGGGGATATCAGCCCCAGCATTTT
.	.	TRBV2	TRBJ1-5	CASATDSGNQPQHF	TGTGCCAGCGCCACCGACTCGGGCAATCAGCCCCAGCATTTT
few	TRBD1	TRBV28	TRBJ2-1	CASRAQGAEQFF	TGTGCCAGCAGAGCCCAGGGGGCAGAGCAGTTCTTC
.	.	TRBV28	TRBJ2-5	CASWGETQYF	TGTGCCAGTTGGGGGGAGACCCAGTACTTC
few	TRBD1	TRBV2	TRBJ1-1	CASRPRQGNTEAFF	TGTGCCAGCAGACCCAGACAGGGCAACACTGAAGCTTTCTTT
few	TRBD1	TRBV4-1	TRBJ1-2	CASSRSPGTDNYGYTF	TGCGCCAGCAGCCGCTCCCCCGGGACAGACAACTATGGCTACACCTTC
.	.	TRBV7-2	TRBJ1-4	CASSLRTGTPVKLFF	TGTGCCAGCAGCCTGAGGACCGGGACGCCTGTGAAACTGTTTTTT
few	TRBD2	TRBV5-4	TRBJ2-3	CASSLALREGQNTQYF	TGTGCCAGCAGCTTGGCCTTGCGGGAGGGCCAAAATACGCAGTATTTT
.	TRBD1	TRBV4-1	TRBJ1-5	CASSHLPGQGVYQPQHF	TGCGCCAGCAGCCATCTTCCGGGACAGGGTGTTTACCAGCCCCAGCATTTT
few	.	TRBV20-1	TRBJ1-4	CSAPRDGSEKLFF	TGCAGTGCTCCCCGGGATGGAAGTGAAAAACTGTTTTTT
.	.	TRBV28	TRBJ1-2	CASSSREPSYGYTF	TGTGCCAGCAGTTCCCGGGAGCCATCCTATGGCTACACCTTC
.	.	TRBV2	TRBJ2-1	CASRTPAGRPSSYNEQFF	TGTGCCAGCAGGACTCCGGCCGGACGGCCAAGCTCCTACAATGAGCAGTTCTTC
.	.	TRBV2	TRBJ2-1	CASSEIGLNEQFF	TGTGCCAGCAGTGAAATAGGGCTCAATGAGCAGTTCTTC
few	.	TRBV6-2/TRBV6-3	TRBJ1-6	CASSYSNSPLHF	TGTGCCAGCAGTTACTCGAATTCACCCCTCCACTTT